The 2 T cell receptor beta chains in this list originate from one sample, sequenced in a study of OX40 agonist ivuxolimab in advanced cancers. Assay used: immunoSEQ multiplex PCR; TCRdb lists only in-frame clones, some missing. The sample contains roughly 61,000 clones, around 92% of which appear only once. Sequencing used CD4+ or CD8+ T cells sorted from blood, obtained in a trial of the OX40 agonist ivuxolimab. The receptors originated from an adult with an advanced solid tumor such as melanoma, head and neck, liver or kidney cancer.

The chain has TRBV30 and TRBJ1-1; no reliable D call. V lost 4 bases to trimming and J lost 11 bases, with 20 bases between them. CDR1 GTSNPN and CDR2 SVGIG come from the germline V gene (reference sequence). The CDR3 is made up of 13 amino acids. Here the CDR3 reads CAWKPRTLVGAFF. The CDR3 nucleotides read TGTGCCTGGAAGCCCCGGACCCTCGTGGGGGCTTTCTTT.

The CDR3 bases are TGTGCCAGCAGCTTGGCTGGTCAGCCCCAGCATTTT. Its translation: CASSLAGQPQHF. The V gene is TRBV5-4, the J gene TRBJ1-5; D not certain. The CDR3 contains 12 residues. The V gene lost 0 bases and the J gene lost 6 bases, with 4 bases spanning the gap. Looked up from germline, CDR1 is SGHNT and CDR2 is YYREEE (reference sequence).